This entry features one T cell receptor beta chain sequence. Its antigen remains unknown. The data stem from a study of shared clonotypes between healthy human individuals. Trimming removed 2 bases from V and 2 bases from J; junction bases left unmatched: 8. The CDR3 is 16 amino acids. Germline V gives CDR1 MNHNY, CDR2 SVGAGI (reference sequence). Whole-study findings and limits: Clonotype sharing levels among donors were expected to vary with sequencing depth.

Method: immunoSEQ multiplex PCR; TCRdb's copy keeps in-frame clones and lacks some. Of 2 million to 2.5 million clones in the sample, nearly 97% were seen once. This TCR was sampled from a young man in good health. The sequencing input was naive CD4+ T cells sorted from blood. Subset in this sample: CD45RA+ positively selected. This sequence joins TRBV6-6 and TRBJ2-7; 8 bases match TRBD2. The DNA of the CDR3 is TGTGCCAGCAGTTACGCGGGAGGAGCCGCCCCCTACGAGCAGTACTTC. Translating it yields CASSYAGGAAPYEQYF.